This T cell receptor beta chain was documented in a study of blood T cell repertoires in COVID-19. Trimming left V 3 bases short and J 0 bases short, with 13 bases between. The CDR3 loop spans 16 amino acids. Germline loops: CDR1 MGHRA, CDR2 YSYEKL. Clones were sequenced by immunoSEQ multiplex PCR, and TCRdb holds only the in-frame ones, with some missing. Of about 350,000 clones listed, 87% were seen once; the top ten hold around 3%. Cohorts were based on clinical histories the participants reported. The receptor was derived from a woman aged 25 to 45 who had recovered from COVID-19. The chain is built from TRBV4-1 and TRBJ2-3, with D possibly TRBD2 on 5 matching bases. The sample consisted of PBMCs or T cells enriched from blood (not recorded which). The CDR3 DNA reads as TGCGCCAGCAGCCACCCCTCGGGGTCAAGCACAGATACGCAGTATTTT. Translated: CASSHPSGSSTDTQYF.